This T cell receptor beta chain derives from a study of neurological immune-mediated disorders. Study findings and constraints: One related-CDR3 cluster, which may be a signature, held the repertoires of 18 of 34 multiple sclerosis patients after phylogenetic grouping.

Every sequencing run produced over 180 million TCR-beta sequences, and the sequences from any one run covered 15-18 subjects. TCRdb independently ran MiXCR on the 5' RACE reads; one entry per CDR3 protein. The top ten clones hold around 2.8% of a sample with over 60,000 distinct CDR3 sequences, approximately 5.2% of them seen once. This clonotype was detected a few times. Its antigen is as yet unknown. The junction departs from germline at one end; a sequencing error may be responsible. CDR1 is SGHRS and CDR2 is YFSETQ in the germline V gene. The CDR3 loop spans 14 amino acids. The sequence was collected from a woman in her twenties or thirties with multiple sclerosis. The V and J genes are TRBV5-1 and TRBJ1-5, with D tentatively TRBD1 (5 bases). Specimen: PBMCs. CDR3 region: CASSLAGTDQPQNF. CDR3 in DNA: TGCGCCAGCAGCTTGGCCGGGACGGATCAGCCCCAGAATTTT.